This TCR beta chain came from a study of blood T cell repertoires in COVID-19 (TCRdb year 2020). With regard to the full study: The collaborator samples originated in the United States, Italy and Spain and spanned the acute and convalescent phases of COVID-19. Samples came from the ongoing ImmuneRACE study (first 160 participants) plus 1,254 subjects from 6 global collaborators. Subjects who had been exposed to COVID-19, were actively infected with it, or had recovered from it provided the deeply sampled blood TCRbeta repertoires that made up the dataset. The repertoires were released in a freely available public database meant as a resource for research on the immune response to SARS-CoV-2. Where HLA class I and class II types were available, the types were taken from metadata supplied by the sample provider, not from assay-based typing. A de-identified subject ID, COVID-19 status, age in years and sex were almost always included in the sample metadata. The material from the prospective study consisted of cDNA or gDNA derived from T cells, B-cell-depleted T cells, or PBMCs. The study at large found these results: How much clinical and demographic metadata was included differed by source and by participant, and the metadata was provided uncurated.

To note about this clone: Its antigen remains undetermined. No much larger clone exists at a distance of one base, and base qualities are not known.

TCRbeta CDR3 regions were amplified from genomic DNA by means of the immunoSEQ Assay, a bias-controlled multiplex PCR. The authors' analysis ran thus. The number of nucleated cells in each sample was estimated by amplification of reference gene primers within the assay. To quantify the absolute abundance of each unique TCRbeta CDR3 rearrangement, sequence reads were collapsed and filtered. For each sample, productive Simpson clonality was calculated as the square root of Simpson's diversity index across productive rearrangements. TCRdb took over this immuneACCESS table, retaining in-frame rearrangements with V and J assigned. Such tables are incomplete; in checked studies, under half of the missing clones stem from an unresolved V gene, and the remainder is unexplained. From that table come the V and J calls and clone size; the DNA was used to work out D and trimming. This sample is represented by 96,000 or so clones; 80% to 90% of them were singletons. Around 4.8% of the sample is taken by the ten largest.

V has 1 base trimmed and J has 4 bases trimmed; junction bases matching no gene number 2. CDR1 and CDR2 are read off the germline V gene as KGHSH and LQKENI. Spanning cysteine to phenylalanine, the CDR3 consists of 17 amino acids. The retained sequence is limited to the CDR3, 51 bases, with the frame set at the first base. In Seattle, one collaborating source enrolled patients while the infection was active and tracked those patients longitudinally over the course of disease. Each collaborating institution followed its own protocols to collect whole blood in K2EDTA tubes. Collaborator samples were shipped for TCRbeta analysis as frozen whole blood, isolated PBMCs, or DNA extracted from either sample type.

The sequence derives from a man older than 75 with COVID-19, enrolled during active disease. The chain is encoded by TRBV18 joined to TRBJ2-2; 14 nucleotides in the junction match TRBD2. The specimen was peripheral blood. The DNA sequence reads TGTGCCAGCTCACCACGAGGACTAGCGGGGGGCACCGGGGAGCTGTTTTTT. This sequence encodes CASSPRGLAGGTGELFF.